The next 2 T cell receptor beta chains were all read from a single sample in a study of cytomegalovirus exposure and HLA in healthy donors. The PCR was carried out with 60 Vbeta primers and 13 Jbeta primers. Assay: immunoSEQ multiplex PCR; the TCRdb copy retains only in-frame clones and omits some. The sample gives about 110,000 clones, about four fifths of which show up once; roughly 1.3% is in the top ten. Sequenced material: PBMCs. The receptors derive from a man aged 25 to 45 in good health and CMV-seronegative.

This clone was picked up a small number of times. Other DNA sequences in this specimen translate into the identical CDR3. CDR3 in amino acids: CASSLRTGDNEQFF. The DNA for the CDR3 is TGCGCCAGCAGCCTCAGAACGGGGGACAATGAGCAGTTCTTC. The chain links TRBV4-3 to TRBJ2-1, with a weak D call TRBD2 (6 bases). V lost 4 bases, J lost 5 bases, and 12 bases lay in between. Germline-derived CDR1 and CDR2 are LGHNA and YSLEER. The CDR3 totals 14 residues.

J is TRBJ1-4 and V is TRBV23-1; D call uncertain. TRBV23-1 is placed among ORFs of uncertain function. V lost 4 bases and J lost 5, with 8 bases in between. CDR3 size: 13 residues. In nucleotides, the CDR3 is TGCGCCAGCAGTCGAGTAGAGAATGAAAAACTGTTTTTT. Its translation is CASSRVENEKLFF.